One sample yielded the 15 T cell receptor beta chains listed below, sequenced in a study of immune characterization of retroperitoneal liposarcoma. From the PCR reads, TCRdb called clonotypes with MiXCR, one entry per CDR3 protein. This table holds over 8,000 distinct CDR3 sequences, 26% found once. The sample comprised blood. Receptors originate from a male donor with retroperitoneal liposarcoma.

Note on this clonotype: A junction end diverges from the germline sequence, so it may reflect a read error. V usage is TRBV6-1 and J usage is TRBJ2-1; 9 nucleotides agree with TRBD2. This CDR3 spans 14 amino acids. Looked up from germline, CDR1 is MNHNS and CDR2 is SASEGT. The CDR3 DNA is TGTGCCAGCAGTGAGGCGGGAGGGCACTACGAGCAGTTATTC. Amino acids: CASSEAGGHYEQLF.

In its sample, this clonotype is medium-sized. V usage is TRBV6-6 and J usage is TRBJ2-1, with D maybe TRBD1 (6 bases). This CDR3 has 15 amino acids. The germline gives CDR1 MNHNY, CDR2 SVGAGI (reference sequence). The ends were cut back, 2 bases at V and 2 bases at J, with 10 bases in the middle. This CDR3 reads CASSYRGQTYNEQFF. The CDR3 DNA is TGTGCCAGCAGTTACCGGGGACAAACCTACAATGAGCAGTTCTTC.

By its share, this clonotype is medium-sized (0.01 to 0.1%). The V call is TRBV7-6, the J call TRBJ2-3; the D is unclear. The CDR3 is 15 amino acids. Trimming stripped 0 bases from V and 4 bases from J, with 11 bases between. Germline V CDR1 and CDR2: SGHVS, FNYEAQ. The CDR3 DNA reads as TGTGCCAGCAGCTTAGCTTCGACGAGTGCAGATACGCAGTATTTT. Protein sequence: CASSLASTSADTQYF.

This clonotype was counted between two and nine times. DNA of the CDR3: TGTGCCAGCCGGAGAGACGGGGCAGGACCTAGGGCCGGGGAGCTGTTTTTT. This encodes CASRRDGAGPRAGELFF. The V gene is TRBV7-6, the J gene TRBJ2-2, with D perhaps given as TRBD1 or TRBD2 (5 bases each). The germline V gene encodes CDR1 SGHVS and CDR2 FNYEAQ. The germline V and J ends were trimmed by 8 bases and 6 bases, with 25 bases remaining between them. CDR3 length: 17 residues.

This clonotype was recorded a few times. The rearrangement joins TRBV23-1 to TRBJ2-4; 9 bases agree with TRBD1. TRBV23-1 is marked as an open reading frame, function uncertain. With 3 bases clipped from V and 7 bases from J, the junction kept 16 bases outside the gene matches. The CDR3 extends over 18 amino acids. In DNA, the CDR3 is TGCGCCAGCAGTCACCGGGACAGGGCTATTAACTACGGGAACATTCAGTACTTC. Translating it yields CASSHRDRAINYGNIQYF.

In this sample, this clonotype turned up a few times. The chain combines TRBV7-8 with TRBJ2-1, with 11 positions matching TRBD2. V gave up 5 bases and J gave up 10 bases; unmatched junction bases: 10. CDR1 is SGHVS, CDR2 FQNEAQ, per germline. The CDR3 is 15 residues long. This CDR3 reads CASSLTSGSWGEQFF. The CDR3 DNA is TGTGCCAGCAGCCTCACTAGCGGGAGTTGGGGGGAGCAGTTCTTC.

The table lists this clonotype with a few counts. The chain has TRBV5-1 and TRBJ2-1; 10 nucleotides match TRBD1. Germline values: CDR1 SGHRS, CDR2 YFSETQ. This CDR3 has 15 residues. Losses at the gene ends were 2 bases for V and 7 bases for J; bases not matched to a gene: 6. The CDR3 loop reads CASSFRDRGWNEQFF. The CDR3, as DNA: TGCGCCAGCAGCTTCCGGGACAGGGGTTGGAATGAGCAGTTCTTC.

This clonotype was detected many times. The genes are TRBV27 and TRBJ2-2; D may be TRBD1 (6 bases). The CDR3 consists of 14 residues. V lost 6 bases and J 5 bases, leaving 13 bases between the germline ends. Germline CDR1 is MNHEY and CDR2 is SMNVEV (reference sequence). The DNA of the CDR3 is TGTGCCAGCAGCCCTACTCAGGGGACCGGGGAGCTGTTTTTT. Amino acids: CASSPTQGTGELFF.

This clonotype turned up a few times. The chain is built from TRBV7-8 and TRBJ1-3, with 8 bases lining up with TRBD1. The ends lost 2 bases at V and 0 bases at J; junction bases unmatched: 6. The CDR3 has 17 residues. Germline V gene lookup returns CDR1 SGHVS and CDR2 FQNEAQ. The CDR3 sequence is CASSLRAQGASGNTIYF. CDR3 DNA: TGTGCCAGCAGCTTAAGGGCGCAGGGGGCCTCTGGAAACACCATATATTTT.

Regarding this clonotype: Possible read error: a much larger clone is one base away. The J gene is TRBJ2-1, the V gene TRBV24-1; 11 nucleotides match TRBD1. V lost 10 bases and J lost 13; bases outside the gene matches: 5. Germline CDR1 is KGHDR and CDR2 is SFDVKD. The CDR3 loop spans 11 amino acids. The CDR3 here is CATGQGETQFF. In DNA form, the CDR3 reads TGTGCCACGGGACAGGGGGAGACCCAGTTCTTC.

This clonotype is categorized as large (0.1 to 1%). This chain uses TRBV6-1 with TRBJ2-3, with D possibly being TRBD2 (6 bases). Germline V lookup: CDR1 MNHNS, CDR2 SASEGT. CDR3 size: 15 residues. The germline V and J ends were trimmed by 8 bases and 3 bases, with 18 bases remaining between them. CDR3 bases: TGTGCCAGCGCCGAATGGGGCGGAGGGACAGATACGCAGTATTTT. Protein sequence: CASAEWGGGTDTQYF.

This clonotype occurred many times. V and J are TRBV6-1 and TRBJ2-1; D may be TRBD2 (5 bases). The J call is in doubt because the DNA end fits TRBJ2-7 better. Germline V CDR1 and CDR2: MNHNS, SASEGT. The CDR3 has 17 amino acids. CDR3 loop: CASSEARGHGLIYEQYF. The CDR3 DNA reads TGTGCCAGCAGTGAAGCACGGGGTCACGGGTTAATCTACGAGCAGTACTTC.

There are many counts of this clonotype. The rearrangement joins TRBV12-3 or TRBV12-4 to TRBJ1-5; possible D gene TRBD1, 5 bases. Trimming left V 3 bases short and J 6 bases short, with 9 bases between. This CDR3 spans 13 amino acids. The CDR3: CASSLGGVQPQHF. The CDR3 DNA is TGTGCCAGCAGTTTGGGGGGAGTTCAGCCCCAGCATTTT.

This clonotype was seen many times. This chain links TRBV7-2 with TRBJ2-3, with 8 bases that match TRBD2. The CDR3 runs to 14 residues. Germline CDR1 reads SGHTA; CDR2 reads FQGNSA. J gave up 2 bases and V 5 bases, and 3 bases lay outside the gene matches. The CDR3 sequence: CASSRGGDTDTQYF. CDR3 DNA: TGTGCCAGCAGCCGGGGGGGGGACACAGATACGCAGTATTTT.

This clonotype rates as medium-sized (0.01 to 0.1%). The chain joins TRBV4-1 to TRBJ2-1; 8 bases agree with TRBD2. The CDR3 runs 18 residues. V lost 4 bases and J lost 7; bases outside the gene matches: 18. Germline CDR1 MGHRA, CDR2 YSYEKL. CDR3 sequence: CASSPASYGGAGNNEQFF. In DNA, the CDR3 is TGCGCCAGCAGCCCAGCTTCATACGGGGGGGCCGGAAATAATGAGCAGTTCTTC.